This TCR beta chain was profiled in a study of CD8 T cells in ankylosing spondylitis. There are 14 residues in the CDR3. Germline lookup yields CDR1 SGHRS and CDR2 YFSETQ. With 1 base removed from V and 2 bases from J, the gap between germline ends came to 8 bases. Quantitative 5'-RACE was performed with molecular barcodes, and it yielded the TCR beta libraries. TCRdb recomputed calls from the 5' RACE reads with MiXCR, one row per CDR3 protein. In the table there are about 460,000 distinct CDR3 sequences, 5.3% of which are singletons. This clonotype was detected many times. Its target is not known. Overall study results and limits: Earlier literature documents some of the motif variants in reactive arthritis synovial fluid and blood. According to the report, clones linked to the disease were significantly enriched in matched synovial fluid samples taken from ankylosing spondylitis patients. In peripheral blood, disease-linked CD8+ clones occurred at relatively low frequencies. What seemed typical of ankylosing spondylitis blood was a TCR beta motif built from about eight highly homologous variants.

This receptor was identified in a male donor with ankylosing spondylitis. The specimen sequenced was blood, either unsorted or a sorted T cell fraction (not recorded which). The V gene is TRBV5-1, the J gene TRBJ2-3; D gene unclear. The CDR3 region has the DNA TGCGCCAGCAGCTTGCAAGATACCACAGATACGCAGTATTTT. This gives the protein CASSLQDTTDTQYF.